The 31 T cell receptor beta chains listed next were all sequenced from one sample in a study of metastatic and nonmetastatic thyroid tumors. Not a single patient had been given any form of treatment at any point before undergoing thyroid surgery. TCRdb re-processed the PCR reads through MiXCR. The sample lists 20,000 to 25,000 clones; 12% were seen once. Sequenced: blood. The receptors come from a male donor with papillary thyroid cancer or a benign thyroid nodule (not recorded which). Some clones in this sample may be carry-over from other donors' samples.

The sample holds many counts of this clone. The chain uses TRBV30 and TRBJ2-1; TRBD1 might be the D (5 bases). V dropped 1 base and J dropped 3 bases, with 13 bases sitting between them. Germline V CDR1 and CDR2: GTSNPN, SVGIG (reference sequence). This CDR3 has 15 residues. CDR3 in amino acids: CAWSDLGHSYNEQFF. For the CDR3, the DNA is TGTGCCTGGAGTGACCTAGGACATAGCTACAATGAGCAGTTCTTC.

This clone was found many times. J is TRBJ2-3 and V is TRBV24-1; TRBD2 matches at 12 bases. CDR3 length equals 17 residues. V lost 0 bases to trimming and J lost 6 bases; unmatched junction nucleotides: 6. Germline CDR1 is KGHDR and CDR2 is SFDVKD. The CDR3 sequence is CATSDLQSLAGGDTQYF. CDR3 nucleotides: TGTGCCACCAGTGATTTGCAAAGTCTAGCGGGAGGGGATACGCAGTATTTT.

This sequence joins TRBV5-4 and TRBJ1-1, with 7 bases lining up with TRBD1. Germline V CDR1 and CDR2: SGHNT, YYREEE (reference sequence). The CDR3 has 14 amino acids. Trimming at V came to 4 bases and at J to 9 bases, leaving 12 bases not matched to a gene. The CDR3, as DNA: TGTGCCAGCAGCCCCGCACAGGGGAGCTATAAAGCTTTCTTT. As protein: CASSPAQGSYKAFF.

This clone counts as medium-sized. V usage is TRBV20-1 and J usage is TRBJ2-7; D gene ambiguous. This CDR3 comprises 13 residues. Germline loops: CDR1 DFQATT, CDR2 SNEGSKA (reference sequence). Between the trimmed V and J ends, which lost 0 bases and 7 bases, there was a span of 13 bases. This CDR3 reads CSARDQSWGEQYF. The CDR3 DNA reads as TGCAGTGCTAGAGATCAGTCGTGGGGAGAGCAGTACTTC.

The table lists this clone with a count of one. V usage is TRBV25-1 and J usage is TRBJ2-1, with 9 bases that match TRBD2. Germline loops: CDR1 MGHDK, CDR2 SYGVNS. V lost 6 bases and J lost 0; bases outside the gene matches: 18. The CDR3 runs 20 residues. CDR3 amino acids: CASSPLQTRLAGISYNEQFF. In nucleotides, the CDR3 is TGTGCCAGCAGCCCCCTACAGACACGGCTAGCGGGGATCTCCTACAATGAGCAGTTCTTC.

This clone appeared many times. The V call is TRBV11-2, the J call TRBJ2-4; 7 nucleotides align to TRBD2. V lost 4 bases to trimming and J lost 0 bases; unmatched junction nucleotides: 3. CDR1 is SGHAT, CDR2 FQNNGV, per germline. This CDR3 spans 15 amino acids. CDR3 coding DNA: TGTGCCAGCAGCTCGGGGGGAGTAGCCAAAAACATTCAGTACTTC. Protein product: CASSSGGVAKNIQYF.

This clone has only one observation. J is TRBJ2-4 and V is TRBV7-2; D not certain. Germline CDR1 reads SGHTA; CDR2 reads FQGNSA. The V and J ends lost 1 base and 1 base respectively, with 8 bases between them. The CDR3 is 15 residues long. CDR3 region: CASSLDTPAKNIQYF. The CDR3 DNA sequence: TGTGCCAGCAGCTTAGATACACCCGCCAAAAACATTCAGTACTTC.

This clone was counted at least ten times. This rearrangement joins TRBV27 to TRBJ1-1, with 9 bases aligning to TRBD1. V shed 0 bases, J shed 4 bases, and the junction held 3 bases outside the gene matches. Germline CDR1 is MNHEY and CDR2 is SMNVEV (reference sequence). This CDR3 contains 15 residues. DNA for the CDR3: TGTGCCAGCAGTTTATCTGTGGACAGGGGCACTGAAGCTTTCTTT. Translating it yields CASSLSVDRGTEAFF.

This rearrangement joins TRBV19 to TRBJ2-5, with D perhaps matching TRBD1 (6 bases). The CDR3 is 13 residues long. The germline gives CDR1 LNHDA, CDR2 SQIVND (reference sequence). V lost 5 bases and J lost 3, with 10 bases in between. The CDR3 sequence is CASSLGQKETQYF. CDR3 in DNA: TGTGCCAGTAGTTTAGGACAGAAAGAGACCCAGTACTTC.

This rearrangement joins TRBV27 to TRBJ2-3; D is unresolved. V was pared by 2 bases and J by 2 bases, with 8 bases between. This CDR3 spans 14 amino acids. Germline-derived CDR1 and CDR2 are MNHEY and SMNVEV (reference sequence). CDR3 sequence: CASSLGAPTDTQYF. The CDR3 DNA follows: TGTGCCAGCAGTTTAGGAGCCCCCACAGATACGCAGTATTTT.

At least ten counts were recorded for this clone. The CDR3 loop is CASSLVGRTGELFF. Here the CDR3 DNA reads TGTGCCAGCAGCTTGGTAGGTCGGACCGGGGAGCTGTTTTTT. The rearrangement joins TRBV5-4 to TRBJ2-2; D is unclear. This CDR3 contains 14 residues. V was shortened by 0 bases and J by 5 bases, with 8 bases between the two germline ends. Per germline, CDR1 SGHNT and CDR2 YYREEE (reference sequence).

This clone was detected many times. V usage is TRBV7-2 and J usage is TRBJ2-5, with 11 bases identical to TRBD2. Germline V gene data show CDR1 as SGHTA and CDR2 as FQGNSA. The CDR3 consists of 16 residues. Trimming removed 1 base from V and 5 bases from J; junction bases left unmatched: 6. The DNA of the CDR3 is TGTGCCAGCAGCTTAGGGGCTAGCGGGAGGTTGGAGACCCAGTACTTC. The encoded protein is CASSLGASGRLETQYF.

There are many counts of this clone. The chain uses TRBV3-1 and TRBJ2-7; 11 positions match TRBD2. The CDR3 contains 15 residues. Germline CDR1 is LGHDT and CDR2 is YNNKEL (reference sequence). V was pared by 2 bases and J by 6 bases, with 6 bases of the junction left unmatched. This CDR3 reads CASSQILAGGGEQYF. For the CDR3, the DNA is TGTGCCAGCAGCCAAATCCTAGCGGGAGGTGGCGAGCAGTACTTC.

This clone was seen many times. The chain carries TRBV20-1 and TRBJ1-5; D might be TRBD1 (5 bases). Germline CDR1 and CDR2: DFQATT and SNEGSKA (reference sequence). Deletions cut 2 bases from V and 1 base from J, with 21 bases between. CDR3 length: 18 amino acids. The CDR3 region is CSARRQSLIGVSNQPQHF. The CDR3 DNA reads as TGCAGTGCTAGACGACAGTCCCTTATTGGGGTAAGCAATCAGCCCCAGCATTTT.

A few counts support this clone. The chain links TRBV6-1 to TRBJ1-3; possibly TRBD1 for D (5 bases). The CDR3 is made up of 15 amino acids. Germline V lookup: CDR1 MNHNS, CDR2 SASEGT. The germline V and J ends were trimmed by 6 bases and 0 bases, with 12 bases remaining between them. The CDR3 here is CASRAGTSSGNTIYF. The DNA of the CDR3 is TGTGCCAGCAGAGCCGGGACCAGCTCTGGAAACACCATATATTTT.

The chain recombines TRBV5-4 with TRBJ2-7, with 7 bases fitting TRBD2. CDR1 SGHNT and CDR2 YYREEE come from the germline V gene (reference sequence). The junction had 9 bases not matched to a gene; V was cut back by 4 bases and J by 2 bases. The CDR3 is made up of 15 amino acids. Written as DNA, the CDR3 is TGTGCCAGCAGCCCTCCAGCGGGGATACCCTACGAGCAGTACTTC. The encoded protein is CASSPPAGIPYEQYF.

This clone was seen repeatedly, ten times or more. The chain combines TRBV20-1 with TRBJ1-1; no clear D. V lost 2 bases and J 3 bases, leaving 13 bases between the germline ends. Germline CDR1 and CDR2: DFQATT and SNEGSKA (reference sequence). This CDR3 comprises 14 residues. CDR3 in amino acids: CSARIPSEDTEAFF. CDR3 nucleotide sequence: TGCAGTGCTAGAATCCCCTCGGAGGACACTGAAGCTTTCTTT.

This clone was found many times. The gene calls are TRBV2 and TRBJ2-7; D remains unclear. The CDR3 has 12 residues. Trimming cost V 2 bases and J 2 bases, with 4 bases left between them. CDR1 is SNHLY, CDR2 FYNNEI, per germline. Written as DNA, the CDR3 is TGTGCCAGCAGTGAACCCCCCTACGAGCAGTACTTC. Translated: CASSEPPYEQYF. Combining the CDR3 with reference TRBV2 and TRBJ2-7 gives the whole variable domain EPEVTQTPSHQVTQMGQEVILRCVPISNHLYFYWYRQILGQKVEFLVSFYNNEISEKSEIFDDQFSVERPDGSNFTLKIRSTKLEDSAMYFCASSEPPYEQYFGPGTRLTVT.

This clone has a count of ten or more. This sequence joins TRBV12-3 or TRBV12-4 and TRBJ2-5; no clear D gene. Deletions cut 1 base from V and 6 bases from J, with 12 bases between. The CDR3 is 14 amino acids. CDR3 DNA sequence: TGTGCCAGCAGTTTAGTTGGAAAGCAGCAGACCCAGTACTTC. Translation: CASSLVGKQQTQYF.

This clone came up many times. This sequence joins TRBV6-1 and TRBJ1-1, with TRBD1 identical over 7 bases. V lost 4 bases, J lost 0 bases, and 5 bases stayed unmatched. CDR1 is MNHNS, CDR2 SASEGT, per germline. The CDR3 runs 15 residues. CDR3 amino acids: CASSVGQQMNTEAFF. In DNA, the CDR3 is TGTGCCAGCAGTGTGGGACAGCAAATGAACACTGAAGCTTTCTTT.

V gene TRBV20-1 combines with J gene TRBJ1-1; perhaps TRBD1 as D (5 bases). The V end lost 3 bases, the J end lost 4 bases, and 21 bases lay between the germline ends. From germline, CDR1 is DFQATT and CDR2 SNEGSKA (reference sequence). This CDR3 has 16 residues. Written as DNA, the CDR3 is TGCAGTGCTAGGTACCAAGTGCGGGGGGTGGGCACTGAAGCTTTCTTT. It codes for CSARYQVRGVGTEAFF.

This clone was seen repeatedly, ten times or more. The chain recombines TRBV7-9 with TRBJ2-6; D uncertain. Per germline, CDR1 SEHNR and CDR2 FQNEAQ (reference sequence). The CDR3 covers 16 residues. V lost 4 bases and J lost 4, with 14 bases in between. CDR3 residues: CASSSHGQAGANVLTF. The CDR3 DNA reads TGTGCCAGCAGCTCACACGGGCAGGCGGGGGCCAACGTCCTGACTTTC.

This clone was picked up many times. CDR3 amino acids: CSARVWENEQFF. In DNA, the CDR3 is TGCAGTGCTAGAGTATGGGAGAATGAGCAGTTCTTC. The rearrangement uses TRBV20-1 and TRBJ2-1, with D perhaps matching TRBD2 (5 bases). Trimming shortened V by 1 base and J by 7 bases, and 8 bases separated the two germline ends. The V gene's germline CDR1 is DFQATT and CDR2 SNEGSKA (reference sequence). The CDR3 runs to 12 residues.

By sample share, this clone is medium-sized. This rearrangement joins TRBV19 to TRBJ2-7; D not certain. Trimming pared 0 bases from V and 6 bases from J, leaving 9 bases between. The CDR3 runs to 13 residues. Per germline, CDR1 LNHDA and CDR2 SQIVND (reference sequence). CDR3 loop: CASSIDLGGEQYF. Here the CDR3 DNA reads TGTGCCAGTAGTATAGACTTAGGCGGCGAGCAGTACTTC.

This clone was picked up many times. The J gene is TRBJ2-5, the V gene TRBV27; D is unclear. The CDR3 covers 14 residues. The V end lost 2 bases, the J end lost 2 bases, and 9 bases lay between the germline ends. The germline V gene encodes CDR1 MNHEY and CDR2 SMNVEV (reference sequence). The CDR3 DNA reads TGTGCCAGCAGTTTAGCCGACCAGCAAGAGACCCAGTACTTC. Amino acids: CASSLADQQETQYF.

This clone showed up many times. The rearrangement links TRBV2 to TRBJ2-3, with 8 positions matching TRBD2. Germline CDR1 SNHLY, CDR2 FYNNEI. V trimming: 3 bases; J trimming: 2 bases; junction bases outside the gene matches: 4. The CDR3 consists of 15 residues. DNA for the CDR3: TGTGCCAGCAGTGACGGAGCGGGAGTCACAGATACGCAGTATTTT. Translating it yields CASSDGAGVTDTQYF.

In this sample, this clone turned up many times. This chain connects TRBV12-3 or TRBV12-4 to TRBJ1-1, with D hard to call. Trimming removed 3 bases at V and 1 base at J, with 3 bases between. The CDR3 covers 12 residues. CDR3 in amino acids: CASSFGNTEAFF. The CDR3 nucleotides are TGTGCCAGCAGTTTTGGGAACACTGAAGCTTTCTTT.

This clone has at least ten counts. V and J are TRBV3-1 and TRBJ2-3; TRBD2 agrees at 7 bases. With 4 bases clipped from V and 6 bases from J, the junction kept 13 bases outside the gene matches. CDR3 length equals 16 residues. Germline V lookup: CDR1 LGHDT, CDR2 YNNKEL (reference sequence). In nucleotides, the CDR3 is TGTGCCAGCAGCCTCTCATATGGGGGAGGGATGGATACGCAGTATTTT. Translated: CASSLSYGGGMDTQYF.

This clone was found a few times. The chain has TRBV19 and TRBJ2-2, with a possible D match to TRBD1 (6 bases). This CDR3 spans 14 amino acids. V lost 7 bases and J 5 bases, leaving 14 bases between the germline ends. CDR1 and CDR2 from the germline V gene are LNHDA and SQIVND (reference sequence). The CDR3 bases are TGTGCCAGTACCCTACAGGGTTCGACCGGGGAGCTGTTTTTT. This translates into CASTLQGSTGELFF.

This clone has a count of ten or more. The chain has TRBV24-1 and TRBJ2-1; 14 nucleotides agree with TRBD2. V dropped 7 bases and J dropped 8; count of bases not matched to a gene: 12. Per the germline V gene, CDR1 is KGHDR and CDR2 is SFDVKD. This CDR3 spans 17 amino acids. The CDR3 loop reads CATRPTGTSGSYDEQFF. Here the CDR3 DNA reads TGTGCCACCAGGCCCACCGGGACTAGCGGGAGTTACGATGAGCAGTTCTTC.

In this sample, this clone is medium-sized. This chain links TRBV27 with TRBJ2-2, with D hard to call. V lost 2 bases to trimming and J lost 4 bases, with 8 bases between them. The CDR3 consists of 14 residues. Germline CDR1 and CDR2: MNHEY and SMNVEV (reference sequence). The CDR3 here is CASSLGAITGELFF. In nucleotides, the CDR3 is TGTGCCAGCAGTTTAGGAGCAATCACCGGGGAGCTGTTTTTT.